The 7 T cell receptor beta chains reported below all come from one sample, sequenced in a study of control samples from healthy donors and cancer patients. Measured with immunoSEQ multiplex PCR; TCRdb has only the in-frame clones, and not every one. The table has roughly 120,000 clones, approximately 90% seen once. The sequenced sample was blood. These receptors were collected from a woman in her 70s in good health.

The sample holds one count of this clone. In DNA, the CDR3 is TGTGCCATCCGTAGGGCGGGGAATGAAAAACTGTTTTTT. It yields the protein CAIRRAGNEKLFF. V is TRBV2 and J is TRBJ1-4; D is ambiguous. V shed 10 bases and J shed 5 bases, with 14 bases lying between them. This CDR3 has 13 amino acids. Germline V gene sequence: CDR1 SNHLY, CDR2 FYNNEI.

The chain has TRBV5-5 and TRBJ2-1; 10 bases map to TRBD2. The V and J ends lost 4 bases and 3 bases, in that order; junction bases with no gene match: 7. This CDR3 is built from 16 residues. The germline V gene encodes CDR1 SGHKS and CDR2 YYEKEE (reference sequence). The CDR3 DNA is TGTGCCAGCAGCACAAAGCGGGGGGGCCTCTACAATGAGCAGTTCTTC. Translation: CASSTKRGGLYNEQFF.

J is TRBJ2-7 and V is TRBV29-1; D is possibly TRBD1 (6 bases). CDR3 length: 15 residues. CDR1 is SQVTM and CDR2 is ANQGSEA in the germline V gene. The germline V and J ends were trimmed by 4 bases and 2 bases, with 18 bases remaining between them. CDR3 sequence: CSVGKGTGRPYEQYF. CDR3 nucleotides: TGCAGCGTTGGCAAGGGTACAGGGCGTCCCTACGAGCAGTACTTC.

The V call is TRBV6-5, the J call TRBJ1-2, with 9 positions matching TRBD1. Trimming took 6 bases from V and 4 from J; bases not matched to a gene: 3. Germline V gene lookup returns CDR1 MNHEY and CDR2 SVGAGI. The CDR3 loop spans 13 amino acids. The CDR3 sequence: CASRGTGSYGYTF. CDR3 coding DNA: TGTGCCAGCAGGGGGACAGGGTCCTATGGCTACACCTTC.

This clone was detected only once. This sequence joins TRBV11-2 and TRBJ1-2, with 11 positions matching TRBD1. After removal of 4 bases from V and 6 bases from J, the junction contained 13 bases not matched to a gene. The germline V gene encodes CDR1 SGHAT and CDR2 FQNNGV. The CDR3 covers 17 residues. The chain's CDR3 is CASSSRGAGQGGDGYTF. CDR3 sequence (DNA): TGTGCCAGCAGCTCCAGGGGGGCGGGACAGGGGGGGGATGGCTACACCTTC.

This chain uses TRBV2 with TRBJ1-2; 11 bases agree with TRBD1. Unmatched junction bases numbered 5, after V lost 1 base and J lost 10 bases. Looked up from germline, CDR1 is SNHLY and CDR2 is FYNNEI. The CDR3 is made up of 14 amino acids. The CDR3, as DNA: TGTGCCAGCAGTGAAGTGGGGACAGGGGGTGCCTACACCTTC. It specifies CASSEVGTGGAYTF.

V and J are TRBV18 and TRBJ1-1; the match to TRBD1 covers 11 bases. V shed 2 bases and J 1 base; nucleotides not matched to a gene: 6. The CDR3 spans 17 residues. The germline gives CDR1 KGHSH, CDR2 LQKENI. CDR3 sequence (DNA): TGTGCCAGCTCACCAAATACCGGACAGGGGGCGAACACTGAAGCTTTCTTT. Translated: CASSPNTGQGANTEAFF.